Following are 28 T cell receptor beta chains from one sample sequenced in a study of CD8+ T cells in alopecia areata. Noted treatment: oral pan-JAK inhibitor, 5-10 mg twice daily. cDNA reverse transcribed from extracted RNA served as the sequencing template. The table came from immunoSEQ multiplex PCR; TCRdb's copy has only in-frame clones and leaves some out. The data hold under 350,000 clones, with roughly 60% observed a single time. Sequencing was performed on CD4+ T cells sorted from blood, taken at week 24, from a patient treated with tofacitinib. The receptor set was obtained from a human donor with alopecia areata.

This clone was detected only a few times. The CDR3: CASSDLGRGYEQYF. In DNA, the CDR3 is TGTGCCAGCAGTGATCTGGGCAGGGGCTACGAGCAGTACTTC. The chain couples TRBV25-1 to TRBJ2-7; TRBD1 might be the D (6 bases). Per germline, CDR1 MGHDK and CDR2 SYGVNS. The V gene lost 3 bases and the J gene lost 3 bases, with 12 bases spanning the gap. CDR3 length: 14 amino acids.

The CDR3 loop is CASSDRGLVGETQYF. In nucleotides, the CDR3 is TGTGCCAGCAGCGACCGGGGACTAGTGGGCGAGACCCAGTACTTC. The J gene is TRBJ2-5, the V gene TRBV11-2, with 8 bases that match TRBD2. The CDR3 spans 15 residues. Germline V CDR1 and CDR2: SGHAT, FQNNGV. With 5 bases clipped from V and 5 bases from J, the junction kept 10 bases outside the gene matches. Using reference TRBV11-2 and TRBJ2-5 for the parts outside the CDR3, the full variable domain is EAGVAQSPRYKIIEKRQSVAFWCNPISGHATLYWYQQILGQGPKLLIQFQNNGVVDDSQLPKDRFSAERLKGVDSTLKIQPAKLEDSAVYLCASSDRGLVGETQYFGPGTRLLVL.

This clone was found a few times. In DNA, the CDR3 is TGTGCCAGCAGCTTAGTCGGCGAGCAGTACTTC. Translating gives CASSLVGEQYF. V usage is TRBV7-9 and J usage is TRBJ2-7; D uncertain. V shed 1 base and J shed 6 bases, with 4 bases lying between them. Germline CDR1 is SEHNR and CDR2 is FQNEAQ (reference sequence). The length of the CDR3 is 11 residues.

There are a few counts of this clone. The gene calls are TRBV29-1 and TRBJ2-2; perhaps TRBD2 as D (5 bases). The CDR3 consists of 12 residues. Trimming removed 8 bases at V and 1 base at J, with 8 bases between. Per germline, CDR1 SQVTM and CDR2 ANQGSEA. CDR3 bases: TGCAGCACCGGACTGAACACCGGGGAGCTGTTTTTT. It encodes CSTGLNTGELFF.

The chain links TRBV5-1 to TRBJ2-7; a possible D gene is TRBD1 (8 bases). The V and J ends lost 3 bases and 3 bases respectively, with 13 bases between them. The CDR3 consists of 14 residues. The germline V gene encodes CDR1 SGHRS and CDR2 YFSETQ. For the CDR3, the DNA is TGCGCCAGCAGCTACAGGGGGGGATTCTACGAGCAGTACTTC. It yields the protein CASSYRGGFYEQYF.

The chain uses TRBV30 and TRBJ2-2; 8 positions agree with TRBD1. The ends lost 2 bases at V and 5 bases at J; junction bases unmatched: 7. Germline V lookup: CDR1 GTSNPN, CDR2 SVGIG (reference sequence). The CDR3 is 15 amino acids. The CDR3 nucleotides read TGTGCCTGGAGTTCTAGGACAGGGTTTACCGGGGAGCTGTTTTTT. Its translation is CAWSSRTGFTGELFF.

The chain links TRBV30 to TRBJ2-1; 8 bases agree with TRBD2. The V and J ends lost 2 bases and 6 bases, in that order; junction bases with no gene match: 9. CDR3 length: 15 residues. Germline CDR1 reads GTSNPN; CDR2 reads SVGIG (reference sequence). The CDR3: CAWSRGAGVTNEQFF. The CDR3 DNA is TGTGCCTGGAGTAGGGGAGCGGGGGTGACCAATGAGCAGTTCTTC.

The chain joins TRBV11-2 to TRBJ2-7; D gene uncertain. CDR3 length: 14 residues. Trimming pared 2 bases from V and 2 bases from J, leaving 10 bases between. Germline V CDR1 and CDR2: SGHAT, FQNNGV. CDR3 nucleotide sequence: TGTGCCAGCAGCTTACCGGGTAGTACCTACGAGCAGTACTTC. Translation: CASSLPGSTYEQYF. Using reference TRBV11-2 and TRBJ2-7 for the parts outside the CDR3, the full variable domain is EAGVAQSPRYKIIEKRQSVAFWCNPISGHATLYWYQQILGQGPKLLIQFQNNGVVDDSQLPKDRFSAERLKGVDSTLKIQPAKLEDSAVYLCASSLPGSTYEQYFGPGTRLTVT.

This chain links TRBV25-1 with TRBJ1-5; 7 positions agree with TRBD1. J was trimmed by 5 bases and V by 6 bases; bases with no gene match: 7. Germline V CDR1 and CDR2: MGHDK, SYGVNS. The CDR3 is 14 residues long. CDR3 region: CASSPTGRDQPQHF. The CDR3 DNA reads as TGTGCCAGCAGCCCGACAGGGAGGGATCAGCCCCAGCATTTT.

V and J are TRBV14 and TRBJ1-2; no clear D gene. The CDR3 loop spans 14 amino acids. Germline assignment: CDR1 SGHDN and CDR2 FVKESK. V was cut by 4 bases and J by 4 bases, with 13 bases left in between. CDR3 DNA sequence: TGTGCCAGCAGCCCCCCCGGGGTATCCTATGGCTACACCTTC. Its translation: CASSPPGVSYGYTF.

This chain links TRBV7-9 with TRBJ2-3, with 7 positions matching TRBD1. Germline trimming cut 4 bases from V and 2 bases from J; bases unmatched to any gene: 9. The CDR3 length is 16 residues. Germline values: CDR1 SEHNR, CDR2 FQNEAQ (reference sequence). The CDR3 protein is CASSSTGWAHTDTQYF. As DNA, the CDR3 is TGTGCCAGCAGCTCGACAGGGTGGGCACACACAGATACGCAGTATTTT.

The chain couples TRBV25-1 to TRBJ2-1; no clear D gene. Trimming took off 2 bases at V and 6 bases at J, with 2 bases between the two ends. The CDR3 sequence is 11 residues long. Germline values: CDR1 MGHDK, CDR2 SYGVNS. CDR3 residues: CASSELNEQFF. The CDR3 DNA is TGTGCCAGCAGTGAACTCAATGAGCAGTTCTTC.

To note about this clone: Distinct nucleotide sequences in the sample also encode this CDR3. J is TRBJ2-7 and V is TRBV7-2, with unresolved D. The CDR3 spans 11 residues. The germline CDR1 and CDR2 sequences are SGHTA and FQGNSA. With 5 bases removed from V and 6 bases from J, the gap between germline ends came to 8 bases. DNA for the CDR3: TGTGCCAGCAGCCTCCGATCCGAGCAGTACTTC. It translates to CASSLRSEQYF.

The V gene is TRBV30, the J gene TRBJ1-2; TRBD1 might be the D (6 bases). The CDR3 runs 13 residues. Trimming took 4 bases from V and 4 from J, leaving 13 bases between them. Germline V gene data show CDR1 as GTSNPN and CDR2 as SVGIG (reference sequence). In nucleotides, the CDR3 is TGTGCCTGGAATTGGGGGCGAAGCTATGGCTACACCTTC. This codes for CAWNWGRSYGYTF. Full variable domain (outside the CDR3, taken from reference TRBV30 and TRBJ1-2): SQTIHQWPATLVQPVGSPLSLECTVEGTSNPNLYWYRQAAGRGLQLLFYSVGIGQISSEVPQNLSASRPQDRQFILSSKKLLLSDSGFYLCAWNWGRSYGYTFGSGTRLTVV.

This clone was picked up a small number of times. At one of its ends the junction is not consistent with the germline gene, which may arise from a read error. This rearrangement joins TRBV7-7 to TRBJ1-2; D is undetermined. The CDR3 sequence is 13 residues long. Germline V gene sequence: CDR1 SSHAT, CDR2 FNYEAQ (reference sequence). CDR3: CASSQGPNYGYTF. The CDR3 DNA follows: TGTGCTAGCAGCCAAGGTCCAAACTATGGCTACACCTTC. The whole variable domain, filled in from reference TRBV7-7 and TRBJ1-2, reads GAGVSQSPRYKVTKRGQDVTLRCDPISSHATLYWYQQALGQGPEFLTYFNYEAQPDKSGLPSDRFSAERPEGSISTLTIQRTEQRDSAMYRCASSQGPNYGYTFGSGTRLTVV.

In this sample, this clone turned up a few times. The DNA for the CDR3 is TGCAGCGTCTCACATCGGGGCACAGATACGCAGTATTTT. Protein product: CSVSHRGTDTQYF. V usage is TRBV29-1 and J usage is TRBJ2-3; D gene unclear. Trimming removed 6 bases from V and 1 base from J, with 11 bases in between. This CDR3 spans 13 amino acids. Germline CDR1 SQVTM, CDR2 ANQGSEA.

The rearrangement links TRBV29-1 to TRBJ1-4, with TRBD1 identical over 8 bases. The CDR3 is 13 amino acids. V was clipped by 6 bases and J by 8 bases; unmatched bases: 8. In germline, CDR1 is SQVTM, CDR2 ANQGSEA. The CDR3 nucleotides are TGCAGCGTAGACAGGGGAAGGAACGAAAAACTGTTTTTT. Its protein is CSVDRGRNEKLFF.

CDR3 sequence: CASRRGNWADTQYF. The CDR3 DNA reads TGTGCCAGCCGCAGGGGTAATTGGGCAGATACGCAGTATTTT. The chain uses TRBV6-5 and TRBJ2-3, with D possibly being TRBD1 (6 bases). This CDR3 has 14 amino acids. Germline V gene sequence: CDR1 MNHEY, CDR2 SVGAGI. The germline V and J ends were trimmed by 8 bases and 4 bases, with 16 bases remaining between them.

This clone was observed a few times. This chain connects TRBV6-6 to TRBJ2-1; 10 bases are a match to TRBD2. CDR1 MNHNY and CDR2 SVGAGI come from the germline V gene (reference sequence). V gave up 5 bases and J gave up 6 bases; unmatched junction bases: 4. The CDR3 consists of 14 residues. The CDR3 spells CASSPGTSANEQFF. CDR3 coding DNA: TGTGCCAGCAGTCCCGGGACTAGCGCCAATGAGCAGTTCTTC.

The V and J genes are TRBV27 and TRBJ2-7, with 8 bases aligning to TRBD2. Trimming removed 5 bases from V and 3 bases from J; junction bases left unmatched: 6. The CDR3 extends over 14 amino acids. CDR1 is MNHEY, CDR2 SMNVEV, per germline (reference sequence). The CDR3 nucleotides read TGTGCCAGCAGTCCAGCGGGGGAGCACTACGAGCAGTACTTC. It codes for CASSPAGEHYEQYF.

The V call is TRBV11-2, the J call TRBJ1-5, with unresolved D. The CDR3 runs to 12 residues. Germline V gene sequence: CDR1 SGHAT, CDR2 FQNNGV. Trimming removed 0 bases from V and 6 bases from J, with 3 bases in between. The CDR3 region has the DNA TGTGCCAGCAGCTTAGAGGCTCAGCCCCAGCATTTT. As protein: CASSLEAQPQHF.

Of note for this clone: A junction boundary mismatches the germline segment, possibly from a read error. The chain employs TRBV7-9 and TRBJ2-1; 7 bases are a match to TRBD2. Germline CDR1 and CDR2: SEHNR and FQNEAQ (reference sequence). The CDR3 has 11 amino acids. This CDR3 reads CASRFAGEPFF. The CDR3 nucleotides read TGTGCCAGCAGATTCGCGGGGGAGCCGTTCTTC.

The V gene is TRBV2, the J gene TRBJ2-5, with D maybe TRBD2 (5 bases). This CDR3 is built from 13 residues. V was clipped by 6 bases and J by 1 base, with 9 bases between them. Germline V gene data show CDR1 as SNHLY and CDR2 as FYNNEI. The CDR3 loop is CASREDGQETQYF. For the CDR3, the DNA is TGTGCCAGCAGGGAGGACGGCCAAGAGACCCAGTACTTC.

V is TRBV30 and J is TRBJ2-7; D unresolved. V lost 4 bases to trimming and J lost 2 bases, with 15 bases between them. This CDR3 is 14 amino acids long. Per the germline V gene, CDR1 is GTSNPN and CDR2 is SVGIG (reference sequence). This CDR3 is CAWTSRTDTYEQYF. CDR3 sequence (DNA): TGTGCCTGGACCTCGAGGACGGATACCTACGAGCAGTACTTC.

The gene calls are TRBV2 and TRBJ2-7; D is unresolved. With 4 bases removed from V and 2 bases from J, the gap between germline ends came to 6 bases. This CDR3 has 12 residues. The germline V gene has CDR1 SNHLY and CDR2 FYNNEI. CDR3 region: CASSVSTYEQYF. DNA for the CDR3: TGTGCCAGCAGTGTATCCACCTACGAGCAGTACTTC.

The CDR3 sequence is CASSSLVANTEAFF. In DNA, the CDR3 is TGTGCCAGCAGTTCGTTGGTGGCTAACACTGAAGCTTTCTTT. V is TRBV6-5 and J is TRBJ1-1; D gene unclear. V lost 4 bases and J lost 2, with 11 bases in between. Germline CDR1 and CDR2: MNHEY and SVGAGI. This CDR3 is built from 14 residues.

The sample holds a few counts of this clone. The rearrangement uses TRBV7-9 and TRBJ1-2; no clear D. The CDR3 contains 13 residues. Per the germline V gene, CDR1 is SEHNR and CDR2 is FQNEAQ (reference sequence). The V end lost 2 bases, the J end lost 6 bases, and 10 bases lay between the germline ends. The CDR3 region has the DNA TGTGCCAGCAGCTTATCGGGGTTCGATGGCTACACCTTC. This codes for CASSLSGFDGYTF.

In its sample, this clone was seen a few times. This chain connects TRBV29-1 to TRBJ2-5; D ambiguous. CDR1 and CDR2 (germline): SQVTM, ANQGSEA. The V and J ends lost 4 bases and 1 base respectively, with 13 bases between them. This CDR3 is built from 14 residues. This CDR3 reads CSVGPHRSQETQYF. CDR3 coding DNA: TGCAGCGTTGGCCCCCACCGATCCCAAGAGACCCAGTACTTC.